One and the same sample provided the 5 T cell receptor beta chains below, sequenced in a study of neoadjuvant anti-PD-1 for oral cavity cancer (dated by TCRdb to the early 2020s). The meaning of the sample's time point label: after neoadjuvant nivolumab, at surgical resection. The library was generated by the immunoSEQ multiplex PCR assay. TCRdb stores this immuneACCESS table with in-frame sequences only. Part of the clones is absent; in the studies checked, under half of the shortfall reflects unresolved V genes, and no reason is known for the rest. The sample contains about 24,000 clones, 26% of them found a single time. Jointly, the top ten make up about 16% of the sample. The source material was tumor tissue, sampled after nivolumab (anti-PD-1) treatment. Receptors were obtained from a person aged 35-79 years with oral cavity squamous cell carcinoma.

This clone came up a few times. The chain combines TRBV9 with TRBJ1-4, with D tentatively TRBD1 (5 bases). V dropped 3 bases and J dropped 7 bases, with 16 bases sitting between them. The CDR3 is made up of 15 amino acids. Looked up from germline, CDR1 is SGDLS and CDR2 is YYNGEE. This CDR3 is CASSGKDTRGEKLFF. CDR3 DNA sequence: TGTGCCAGCAGCGGAAAGGACACAAGAGGTGAAAAACTGTTTTTT.

The rearrangement uses TRBV30 and TRBJ1-5, with D tentatively TRBD1 (6 bases). The V end was cut by 1 base, the J end by 2 bases, with 12 bases between. Germline CDR1 reads GTSNPN; CDR2 reads SVGIG (reference sequence). This CDR3 is 15 amino acids long. The CDR3 region has the DNA TGTGCCTGGAGTGGGGGGGGCTCGGGCAATCAGCCCCAGCATTTT. Its protein is CAWSGGGSGNQPQHF.

The CDR3 spells CASSPGVNSPLHF. The CDR3 DNA reads as TGTGCCAGCAGCCCAGGAGTCAATTCACCCCTCCACTTT. The chain combines TRBV7-9 with TRBJ1-6; D gene uncertain. Trimming cost V 5 bases and J 7 bases, with 9 bases left between them. Germline V gene lookup returns CDR1 SEHNR and CDR2 FQNEAQ (reference sequence). This CDR3 comprises 13 residues.

The V call is TRBV28, the J call TRBJ1-4; D perhaps matches TRBD1 (6 bases). Between the trimmed V and J ends, which lost 3 bases and 7 bases, there was a span of 12 bases. CDR3 length equals 14 residues. Germline-derived CDR1 and CDR2 are MDHEN and SYDVKM. Here the CDR3 DNA reads TGTGCCAGCAGTTTGTGGGACAAAGGTGAAAAACTGTTTTTT. Protein sequence: CASSLWDKGEKLFF.

This sequence joins TRBV10-3 and TRBJ1-1, with 9 bases matching TRBD1. From germline, CDR1 is ENHRY and CDR2 SYGVKD. With 10 bases clipped from V and 4 bases from J, the junction kept 10 bases outside the gene matches. This CDR3 region has 14 residues. The CDR3 sequence: CASEGQGGGTEAFF. CDR3 coding DNA: TGTGCCAGCGAGGGACAGGGAGGGGGCACTGAAGCTTTCTTT.